This is a list of T cell receptor beta chains from one sample in a study of Graves' ophthalmopathy and Graves' hyperthyroidism. Each CDR3 protein gets one entry after TCRdb re-called the multiplex PCR reads with MiXCR. The table shows about 1.1 million distinct CDR3 sequences, with about two fifths occurring only once. Sequencing input: peripheral blood or thyroid tissue (not recorded which). The receptor source for this set is an adult man with Graves' hyperthyroidism. The CDR3 runs from the conserved cysteine through the conserved F or W. Each record gives: V gene, clone size, CDR3 protein. The size of a clone is reported for some rows only, either as once, few or many, or as a class for expanded clones.

>TRBV6-6|-
CASRLLGLPSEETQYF
>TRBV20-1|many
CSARGSGRAGTQYF
>TRBV6-5|many
CASTDLTGELFF
>TRBV12-3/TRBV12-4|many
CASSYRTGLNSPLHF
>TRBV7-2|-
CASSQDQPGLWTTSLHF
>TRBV7-2|-
CASSVRSSGGEETQYF
>TRBV14|-
CASSQDRLGGREKLFF
>TRBV7-2|-
CASSHGGGRRDTQYF
>TRBV19|many
CASSTGTGIWNQPQHF
>TRBV29-1|many
CSVGVTLQETQYF
>TRBV12-3/TRBV12-4|many
CASSGTSPVGSPLHF
>TRBV2|-
CGGSPQRQEPYEQYF
>TRBV7-2|-
CASSPAGRGGEQPQHF
>TRBV10-3|many
CAISTFGTGSEQYF
>TRBV7-9|-
CASSYDEKLFF
>TRBV29-1|-
CSVVGQGETQHF
>TRBV15|-
CATSRPIDSNQPQYF
>TRBV6-1|-
CASSYSVGSYEQYF
>TRBV29-1|once
CSRTSYGYEQYF
>TRBV24-1|-
CATSDWTGDNSPLHF
>TRBV19|many
CASRMTRGYTF
>TRBV20-1|many
CSASTGFDGYTF
>TRBV10-3|-
CAISRGANGYTF
>TRBV29-1|-
CSRTPGPQETQYF
>TRBV10-3|-
CAISESDRGHTEAFF
>TRBV10-3|many
CAITTLNTGELFF
>TRBV29-1|-
CSVGSGWNEQFF
>TRBV2|few
CASALGAPNQPQHF
>TRBV12-3/TRBV12-4|-
CASRPLTSGSQETQYF
>TRBV9|many
CASSPRDRPFNMNTEAFF
>TRBV5-1|many
CASTRDRSNSPLHF
>TRBV20-1|-
CSARDLVAGNQETQYF
>TRBV15|-
CAASSTQGSREQYF
>TRBV7-9|-
CASTSRDRGWDTEAFF
>TRBV7-3|-
CASSSRQGATIYF
>TRBV24-1|many
CATSAGGGQGGTEAFF
>TRBV12-3/TRBV12-4|many
CASSQDSPQYF
>TRBV15|many
CATSRDFGTGTYEQYF
>TRBV11-2|many
CASSLDLRQNSPLHF
>TRBV10-3|many
CAISGYGLSTGELFF
>TRBV10-3|-
CAISESSDRAGANVLTF
>TRBV11-2|few
CASSLERGAYVLTF
>TRBV2|-
CASSHPASTDTQYF
>TRBV5-1|-
CASSMGRGVARYMYEQYF
>TRBV7-9|-
CASSPAVSATGELFF
>TRBV20-1|many
CSAPPRWTGEAFF
>TRBV5-6|-
CASNRQVITDTQYF
>TRBV27|-
CASSDRGANYGYTF
>TRBV7-3|-
CASSLSGLAGVETQYF
>TRBV29-1|-
CSATSLHYGYTF
>TRBV6-1|many
CASIGQPGETQYF
>TRBV15|-
CASSKGGGSGGYTF
>TRBV29-1|once
CSAEGGLAGGEQYF
>TRBV15|many
CATSGDRVYAGELFF